One sample yielded the 3 T cell receptor beta chains listed below, sequenced in a study of OX40 agonist ivuxolimab in advanced cancers. Only in-frame clones appear in the TCRdb table, and some are missing; sequencing was by immunoSEQ multiplex PCR. This table has more than 45,000 clones, more than 70% appearing once. The sample was CD4+ or CD8+ T cells sorted from blood, taken in a trial of the OX40 agonist ivuxolimab. The receptors come from an adult with an advanced solid tumor such as melanoma, head and neck, liver or kidney cancer.

The chain employs TRBV19 and TRBJ1-5; 7 bases fit TRBD1. There are 14 residues in the CDR3. CDR1 and CDR2 (germline): LNHDA, SQIVND (reference sequence). J lost 1 base, V lost 9 bases, and 6 bases had no gene match. CDR3 in DNA: TGTGCCAGCCTAGACAGGGCGAGCAATCAGCCCCAGCATTTT. Protein: CASLDRASNQPQHF.

The count of this clone is one. V is TRBV4-1 and J is TRBJ1-5; D is possibly TRBD1 (5 bases). V dropped 1 base and J dropped 9 bases, with 16 bases sitting between them. CDR1 and CDR2 (germline): MGHRA, YSYEKL. This CDR3 spans 15 amino acids. This CDR3 reads CASSQGGALPRPQHF. In nucleotides, the CDR3 is TGCGCCAGCAGCCAAGGCGGGGCCCTTCCTCGGCCCCAGCATTTT.

The chain recombines TRBV28 with TRBJ1-4, with a possible D match to TRBD1 (6 bases). Deletions cut 10 bases from V and 7 bases from J, with 16 bases between. Germline lookup yields CDR1 MDHEN and CDR2 SYDVKM. CDR3 length: 13 amino acids. The CDR3 DNA reads TGTGCCACCGAATTCGGGGGCACTGAAAAACTGTTTTTT. This codes for CATEFGGTEKLFF.